The sequence of this T cell receptor (beta chain) was determined in a study of CD8 T cells in ankylosing spondylitis. Notes on this clonotype: Antigen unknown.

V lost 4 bases and J lost 3; bases outside the gene matches: 13. The CDR3 is made up of 17 amino acids. Germline V gene lookup returns CDR1 ENHRY and CDR2 SYGVKD. Overall study results and limits: The disease-linked clones had a CD8+ phenotype and low blood frequencies. Matched synovial fluid from ankylosing spondylitis patients was reported to be enriched for disease-linked clones.

TCRdb passed the 5' RACE reads through MiXCR, listing each CDR3 protein once. The sample shows approximately 200,000 distinct CDR3 sequences, 10% to 15% of them seen only once. The origin of this receptor is a male donor with ankylosing spondylitis or in good health (not recorded which). The chain combines TRBV10-3 with TRBJ1-1, with TRBD1 matching over 8 bases. Sequencing was performed on blood, either unsorted or a sorted T cell fraction (not recorded which). Written as DNA, the CDR3 is TGTGCCATCAGTGGGCCCCACTCAAACAGGGGGGACACTGAAGCTTTCTTT. Its protein product is CAISGPHSNRGDTEAFF.